This entry concerns a single TCR beta chain. Ten or more counts support this clonotype. It has no known antigen specificity. The record has no base qualities; no much larger clone is one base away. The time point label on this specimen signifies: pre-pandemic baseline sample and day 111 after first positive SARS-CoV-2 test. CDR3 length: 17 amino acids, cysteine to phenylalanine. The sequence is cut down to CDR3 DNA, 51 bases in frame from base 1. The V end loses 3 bases and the J end loses 4 bases, and a stretch of 21 bases separates them. The data belong to a study of kidney transplant recipient with SARS-CoV-2 infection (dated by TCRdb to the early 2020s). The sample was run on an Illumina MiSeq. The peripheral T cell repertoire was profiled for human TCRbeta genes. The authors processed their data as follows. Differential clonotype abundance was tested with beta-binomial modelling to account for variability over time. Clonotypes that had expanded were screened against the ImmuneCODE reference database of SARS-CoV-2-associated TCRs and mapped onto regions of the viral genome. Additional repertoire analyses were carried out for TRBV gene usage, CDR3 length, CDR3 amino acid overlap between time points, clonotype abundance distributions and Jaccard similarity. The raw public data were reprocessed by TCRdb itself: fastp quality trimming at Q25, MiXCR clonotype calling, in-frame beta chains only. Duplicate CDR3 protein sequences are folded into a single record with the most common DNA and genes. The V and J calls, along with clone size, are taken from TCRdb and not from the paper's own processing. The sample table contains roughly 250,000 distinct CDR3 sequences; only one count was recorded for 29% of them. The top ten hold around 6.8% of the sample.

The source was a blood sample, collected at baseline and on approximately day 120 from a kidney transplant recipient. The TCR originated in a male patient between 25 and 39 years old who had COVID-19 and was a kidney transplant recipient. Following a transplant, some T cells may be graft donor cells, not patient cells. This sequence uses TRBV12-3 or TRBV12-4 and TRBJ1-2; no D gene can be assigned with confidence. The CDR3 has the sequence CASSLHISFRKTYGYTF. Here is the DNA: TGTGCCAGCAGTTTGCACATCAGCTTCCGAAAGACCTATGGCTACACCTTC.